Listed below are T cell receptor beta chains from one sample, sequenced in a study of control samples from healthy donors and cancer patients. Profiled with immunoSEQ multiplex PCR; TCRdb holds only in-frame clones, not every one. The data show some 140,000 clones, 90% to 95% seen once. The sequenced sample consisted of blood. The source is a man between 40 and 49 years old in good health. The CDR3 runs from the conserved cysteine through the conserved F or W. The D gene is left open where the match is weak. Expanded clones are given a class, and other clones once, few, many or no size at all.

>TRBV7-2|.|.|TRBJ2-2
TGTGCCAGCAGCCTCAGGACACAAACCGGGGAGCTGTTTTTT
CASSLRTQTGELFF
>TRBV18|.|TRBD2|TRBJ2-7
TGTGCCAGCTCACCCGCCGGGGGGGCGATGGGTGAGCAGTACTTC
CASSPAGGAMGEQYF
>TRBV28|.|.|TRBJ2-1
TGTGCCAGCCAAAGGGGGGGGTGGAACGATGAGCAGTTCTTC
CASQRGGWNDEQFF
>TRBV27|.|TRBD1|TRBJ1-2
TGTGCCAGCAGTCCCTGGACAGGGGGCGGATATGGCTACACCTTC
CASSPWTGGGYGYTF
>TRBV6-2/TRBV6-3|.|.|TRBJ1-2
TGTGCCAGCAGCCCCCACGTGGTTGGCTACACCTTC
CASSPHVVGYTF
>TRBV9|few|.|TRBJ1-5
TGTGCCAGCAGCGTAGGGGAGGGTCAGCCCCAGCATTTT
CASSVGEGQPQHF
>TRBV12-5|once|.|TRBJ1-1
TGTGCTAGTGCCACACAGGGCACGGAGACTGAAGCTTTCTTT
CASATQGTETEAFF
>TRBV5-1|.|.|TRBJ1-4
TGCGCCAGCAGCGAGACAGGCGGACTTGAAAAACTGTTTTTT
CASSETGGLEKLFF
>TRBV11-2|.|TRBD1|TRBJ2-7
TGTGCCAGCAGCTTAGTTGGGGACAGGGCCGAGCAGTACTTC
CASSLVGDRAEQYF
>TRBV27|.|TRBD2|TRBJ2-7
TGTGCCAGCAGTTTAGGCGGACTAGCGGTCCACGAGCAGTACTTC
CASSLGGLAVHEQYF
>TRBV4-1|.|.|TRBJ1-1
TGCGCCAGCAGCCAAGAGCTCGGGGGCCGGAACACTGAAGCTTTCTTT
CASSQELGGRNTEAFF
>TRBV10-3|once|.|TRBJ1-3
TGTGCCATCAGTGCCCCCTTCCCGGGGGACACCTCCTCTGGAAACACCATATATTTT
CAISAPFPGDTSSGNTIYF
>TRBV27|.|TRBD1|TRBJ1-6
TGTGCCAGCAGTCACAGGGGGAGTTCACCCCTCCACTTT
CASSHRGSSPLHF
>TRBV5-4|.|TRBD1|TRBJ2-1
TGTGCCAGCAGAACAGGGGACCAAAGCTCCTACAATGAGCAGTTCTTC
CASRTGDQSSYNEQFF
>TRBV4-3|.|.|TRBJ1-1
TGCGCCAGCAGCCAAGACGGCGAGGCCACGAACACTGAAGCTTTCTTT
CASSQDGEATNTEAFF
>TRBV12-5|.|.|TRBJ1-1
TGTGCTAGTGGTTTGGGTCCGAACACTGAAGCTTTCTTT
CASGLGPNTEAFF
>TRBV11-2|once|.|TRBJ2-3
TGTGCCAGCAGCCCTTACACAGATACGCAGTATTTT
CASSPYTDTQYF
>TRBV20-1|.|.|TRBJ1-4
TGCAGTGCCCGTCCGGAGGAAAAACTGTTTTTT
CSARPEEKLFF
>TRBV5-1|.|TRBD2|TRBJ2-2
TGCGCCAGCAGCTTGGATCGGGGGGAACAGCCTAACCCCGGGGAGCTGTTTTTT
CASSLDRGEQPNPGELFF
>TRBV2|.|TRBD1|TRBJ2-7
TGTGCCAGCAGTGCGGGACAGGGGAGCTACGAGCAGTACTTC
CASSAGQGSYEQYF
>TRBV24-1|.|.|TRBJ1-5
TGTGCCACTGTAGGACGGTTGAATCAGCCCCAGCATTTT
CATVGRLNQPQHF
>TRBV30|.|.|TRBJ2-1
TGTGCCTGGAGTGTGGGGAGCTGGCGGAGGTTCTTC
CAWSVGSWRRFF
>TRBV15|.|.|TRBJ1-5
TGTGCCACCAGCAGAGATTGGGGAAACCAGCCCCAGCATTTT
CATSRDWGNQPQHF
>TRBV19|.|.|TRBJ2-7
TGTGCCAGTAGGGCAGGAGGGACCTACGAGCAGTACTTC
CASRAGGTYEQYF
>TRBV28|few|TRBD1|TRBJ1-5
TGTGCCAGCAGTTCCTCTGGACAGGGGGGTCGCAATCAGCCCCAGCATTTT
CASSSSGQGGRNQPQHF
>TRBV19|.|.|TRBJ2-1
TGTGCCAGCGGGACACCCTGGAGCTACCAGTTCTTC
CASGTPWSYQFF
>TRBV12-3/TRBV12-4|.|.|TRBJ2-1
TGTGCCAGCAGCACACTTTACAATGAGCAGTTCTTC
CASSTLYNEQFF
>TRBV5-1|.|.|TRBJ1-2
TGCGCCAGCAGCCAAAGGGGTTATGGCTACACCTTC
CASSQRGYGYTF
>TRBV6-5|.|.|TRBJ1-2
TGTGCCAGCAGTTACGACTCGTGGGACTCCTATGGCTACACCTTC
CASSYDSWDSYGYTF